Below, 22 T cell receptor beta chains from the same sample are listed, as sequenced in a study of radiotherapy plus CTLA-4 blockade in lung cancer. Method: immunoSEQ multiplex PCR; TCRdb's copy keeps in-frame clones and lacks some. The sample carries about 80,000 clones, approximately 84% recorded once. The sequences come from peripheral blood, collected from a patient treated with radiotherapy plus ipilimumab. These receptors all come from a human donor with non-small cell lung cancer who had stable disease on radiotherapy plus ipilimumab.

The V gene is TRBV7-7, the J gene TRBJ1-2; tentative D call: TRBD1 (6 bases). CDR3 length equals 14 residues. V shed 2 bases and J shed 7 bases, with 14 bases lying between them. Germline V gene data show CDR1 as SSHAT and CDR2 as FNYEAQ (reference sequence). CDR3 loop: CASSLKRQVFGYTF. CDR3 in DNA: TGTGCCAGCAGCTTAAAAAGACAGGTTTTTGGCTACACCTTC.

The genes are TRBV2 and TRBJ1-1, with D uncertain. Per germline, CDR1 SNHLY and CDR2 FYNNEI. This CDR3 spans 11 amino acids. The V end was cut by 6 bases, the J end by 3 bases, with 5 bases between. DNA of the CDR3: TGTGCCAGCAGCCGCGACACTGAAGCTTTCTTT. The encoded protein is CASSRDTEAFF.

V usage is TRBV9 and J usage is TRBJ2-4; 8 bases line up with TRBD1. CDR1 is SGDLS and CDR2 is YYNGEE in the germline V gene. V dropped 0 bases and J dropped 9; count of bases not matched to a gene: 11. The CDR3 has 16 amino acids. CDR3 coding DNA: TGTGCCAGCAGCGTAGGCAGGGGGCAAGGTGGACCCATTCAGTACTTC. It encodes CASSVGRGQGGPIQYF.

This chain uses TRBV9 with TRBJ1-2; D may be TRBD1 (5 bases). Germline CDR1 and CDR2: SGDLS and YYNGEE. Trimming removed 0 bases at V and 3 bases at J, with 21 bases between. The CDR3 length is 18 residues. The CDR3 coding sequence is TGTGCCAGCAGCGTAGCCGTCCTCAGCGCCGGGACGGACTATGGCTACACCTTC. This gives the protein CASSVAVLSAGTDYGYTF. The full variable domain, its missing parts supplied by reference TRBV9 and TRBJ1-2, is DSGVTQTPKHLITATGQRVTLRCSPRSGDLSVYWYQQSLDQGLQFLIQYYNGEERAKGNILERFSAQQFPDLHSELNLSSLELGDSALYFCASSVAVLSAGTDYGYTFGSGTRLTVV.

The chain is built from TRBV7-2 and TRBJ2-7; 9 nucleotides line up with TRBD2. After removal of 8 bases from V and 3 bases from J, the junction contained 8 bases not matched to a gene. CDR1 and CDR2 (germline): SGHTA, FQGNSA. The CDR3 runs 14 residues. The CDR3 DNA reads TGTGCCAGCGCACGACTAGCGGAGAGCTACGAGCAGTACTTC. It is translated as CASARLAESYEQYF.

The chain has TRBV5-1 and TRBJ1-1; no clear D gene. The V gene lost 2 bases and the J gene lost 1 base, with 6 bases spanning the gap. The CDR3 length is 13 residues. Germline CDR1 SGHRS, CDR2 YFSETQ. This CDR3 is CASSFTENTEAFF. In nucleotides, the CDR3 is TGCGCCAGCAGCTTTACAGAGAACACTGAAGCTTTCTTT.

For this clone: The same CDR3 can be traced to other DNA sequences in this sample. The chain combines TRBV7-3 with TRBJ1-1, with no clear D. The CDR3 covers 15 residues. V was trimmed by 4 bases and J by 4 bases, leaving 16 bases between them. Germline CDR1 and CDR2: SGHTA and FQGTGA. The CDR3 here is CASSYGPQSSTEAFF. CDR3 sequence (DNA): TGTGCCAGCAGCTATGGCCCACAGAGCAGCACTGAAGCTTTCTTT.

The chain combines TRBV27 with TRBJ1-1; D call uncertain. Germline CDR1 is MNHEY and CDR2 is SMNVEV (reference sequence). The CDR3 extends over 13 amino acids. Trimming left V 6 bases short and J 4 bases short, with 12 bases between. The CDR3 region is CASRLLPFTEAFF. The CDR3 DNA reads as TGTGCCAGCAGACTACTTCCGTTCACTGAAGCTTTCTTT.

The chain employs TRBV5-1 and TRBJ2-2, with 10 bases that match TRBD2. In germline, CDR1 is SGHRS, CDR2 YFSETQ. This CDR3 spans 18 amino acids. The junction had 6 bases not matched to a gene; V was cut back by 0 bases and J by 1 base. Here the CDR3 reads CASSLGLAGVQNTGELFF. The CDR3 coding sequence is TGCGCCAGCAGCTTGGGCCTAGCGGGGGTACAGAACACCGGGGAGCTGTTTTTT.

Concerning this clone: Germline is not matched at one junction end, which may reflect a read error. The V call is TRBV9, the J call TRBJ1-2, with D perhaps matching TRBD1 (5 bases). The length of the CDR3 is 12 residues. Looked up from germline, CDR1 is SGDLS and CDR2 is YYNGEE. The CDR3 spells CASGDLYWPGPF. The CDR3 DNA is TGTGCCAGCGGGGACCTCTACTGGCCGGGACCTTTC.

The chain carries TRBV2 and TRBJ2-7; D gene uncertain. Germline CDR1 and CDR2: SNHLY and FYNNEI. V gave up 0 bases and J gave up 6 bases, with 15 bases separating them. The CDR3 runs 15 residues. The CDR3 nucleotides read TGTGCCAGCAGTGAAGCGCGACGTGAAACGGGCGAGCAGTACTTC. This translates into CASSEARRETGEQYF.

V usage is TRBV5-1 and J usage is TRBJ1-5, with D perhaps matching TRBD1 (5 bases). CDR1 and CDR2 from the germline V gene are SGHRS and YFSETQ. Trimming pared 4 bases from V and 8 bases from J, leaving 13 bases between. The CDR3 runs 13 residues. CDR3 sequence reads: CASSEQGREPQHF. CDR3 nucleotide sequence: TGCGCCAGCAGCGAGCAGGGTCGGGAGCCCCAGCATTTT.

Comments on this clone: Other DNA sequences from this sample encode an identical CDR3 as well. V gene TRBV11-2 combines with J gene TRBJ2-3; D assignment may be TRBD1 or TRBD2 (5 bases each). The CDR3 runs to 15 residues. Germline assignment: CDR1 SGHAT and CDR2 FQNNGV. The V gene lost 5 bases and the J gene lost 2 bases, with 14 bases spanning the gap. The CDR3 sequence: CASSPPGPYTDTQYF. As DNA, the CDR3 is TGTGCCAGCAGCCCTCCGGGACCCTACACAGATACGCAGTATTTT.

This clone was found once. This chain links TRBV6-5 with TRBJ1-2, with D tentatively TRBD1 (5 bases). The CDR3 has 13 amino acids. V gave up 0 bases and J gave up 5 bases, with 7 bases separating them. CDR1 is MNHEY and CDR2 is SVGAGI in the germline V gene. The CDR3 sequence: CASSYSGEYGYTF. The CDR3 coding sequence is TGTGCCAGCAGTTACTCGGGGGAGTATGGCTACACCTTC.

The J gene is TRBJ2-7, the V gene TRBV10-1; TRBD1 aligns across 9 bases. The ends lost 6 bases at V and 2 bases at J; junction bases unmatched: 5. This CDR3 has 14 residues. Germline V lookup: CDR1 WNHNN, CDR2 SYGVQD (reference sequence). CDR3 bases: TGCGCCAGCAGCTTGGGACAGGGCCCCTACGAGCAGTACTTC. Translated, it gives CASSLGQGPYEQYF.

This rearrangement joins TRBV5-1 to TRBJ1-2; possible D gene TRBD1, 5 bases. CDR3 size: 11 residues. Germline V gene data show CDR1 as SGHRS and CDR2 as YFSETQ. V was trimmed by 9 bases and J by 11 bases, leaving 17 bases between them. For the CDR3, the DNA is TGCGCCACCGCCGAGGCAGGGTTTTACACCTTC. Translating it yields CATAEAGFYTF.

This clone has more than one count but fewer than ten. DNA for the CDR3: TGTGCCAGCAGTTTATTCGGCCCGGGACAGACTAATGAAAAACTGTTTTTT. This translates into CASSLFGPGQTNEKLFF. This chain links TRBV27 with TRBJ1-4, with 7 positions matching TRBD1. V lost 1 base and J lost 2; bases outside the gene matches: 7. In germline, CDR1 is MNHEY, CDR2 SMNVEV (reference sequence). The CDR3 totals 17 residues.

The chain carries TRBV19 and TRBJ2-5; D possibly corresponds to TRBD1 (5 bases). CDR3 length equals 13 residues. V was clipped by 5 bases and J by 4 bases, with 11 bases between them. Per germline, CDR1 LNHDA and CDR2 SQIVND (reference sequence). The CDR3: CASSFRQSETQYF. CDR3 nucleotide sequence: TGTGCCAGTAGTTTTAGACAGTCAGAGACCCAGTACTTC.

V is TRBV6-1 and J is TRBJ1-2; D not certain. Germline-derived CDR1 and CDR2 are MNHNS and SASEGT. The CDR3 is 12 residues long. V was cut by 6 bases and J by 7 bases, with 12 bases left in between. CDR3 DNA: TGTGCCAGCAGCGCCGACTGGGCTGGCTACACCTTC. Residues: CASSADWAGYTF.

J is TRBJ2-2 and V is TRBV7-3; D ambiguous. This CDR3 has 12 amino acids. V dropped 5 bases and J dropped 1 base, with 2 bases sitting between them. Per the germline V gene, CDR1 is SGHTA and CDR2 is FQGTGA. In nucleotides, the CDR3 is TGTGCCAGCAGCGGGAACACCGGGGAGCTGTTTTTT. This gives the protein CASSGNTGELFF.

The chain is built from TRBV5-1 and TRBJ2-2, with 7 bases matching TRBD1. Germline V gives CDR1 SGHRS, CDR2 YFSETQ. The length of the CDR3 is 15 residues. Germline trimming cut 4 bases from V and 4 bases from J; bases unmatched to any gene: 7. In DNA, the CDR3 is TGCGCCAGCAGCGCCCAGACAGGGCTCACCGGGGAGCTGTTTTTT. It is translated as CASSAQTGLTGELFF. Using reference TRBV5-1 and TRBJ2-2 for the parts outside the CDR3, the full variable domain is KAGVTQTPRYLIKTRGQQVTLSCSPISGHRSVSWYQQTPGQGLQFLFEYFSETQRNKGNFPGRFSGRQFSNSRSEMNVSTLELGDSALYLCASSAQTGLTGELFFGEGSRLTVL.

This chain's CDR3 is CASRYGQGRNTDTQYF. CDR3 DNA: TGTGCCAGCAGATATGGACAGGGGCGAAACACAGATACGCAGTATTTT. The gene calls are TRBV7-2 and TRBJ2-3; 9 bases map to TRBD1. Germline trimming cut 6 bases from V and 2 bases from J; bases unmatched to any gene: 9. The CDR3 loop spans 16 amino acids. Germline CDR1 reads SGHTA; CDR2 reads FQGNSA.